This T cell receptor beta chain was profiled in a study of blood T cell repertoires in COVID-19. Sequencing used immunoSEQ multiplex PCR; TCRdb keeps in-frame clones, though not all of them. The sample has roughly 230,000 clones; roughly 80% are singletons. V was pared by 6 bases and J by 5 bases, with 20 bases between. The CDR3 spans 15 residues. Germline-derived CDR1 and CDR2 are SGHAT and FQNNGV. Sample: peripheral blood. This sequence was found in a woman of 80 years or more with acute or convalescent COVID-19. The gene calls are TRBV11-2 and TRBJ2-7, with D possibly TRBD1 on 6 matching bases. The CDR3 coding sequence is TGTGCCAGCAGGGATAAGATCAGGGGTTCCCACGAGCAGTACTTC. It translates to CASRDKIRGSHEQYF. The whole variable domain, filled in from reference TRBV11-2 and TRBJ2-7, reads EAGVAQSPRYKIIEKRQSVAFWCNPISGHATLYWYQQILGQGPKLLIQFQNNGVVDDSQLPKDRFSAERLKGVDSTLKIQPAKLEDSAVYLCASRDKIRGSHEQYFGPGTRLTVT.